These 2 T cell receptor beta chains share one sample of origin, sequenced in a study of cytomegalovirus exposure and HLA in healthy donors. The PCR had 60 Vbeta and 13 Jbeta primers. Assay used: immunoSEQ multiplex PCR; TCRdb lists only in-frame clones, some missing. Among about 130,000 clones listed, about three quarters were seen once. Sequencing used PBMCs. These receptors came from a man in his forties or fifties in good health and CMV-seronegative.

The chain employs TRBV6-5 and TRBJ1-2; TRBD1 matches at 9 bases. V gave up 6 bases and J gave up 7 bases; unmatched junction bases: 6. Germline CDR1 reads MNHEY; CDR2 reads SVGAGI. The CDR3 totals 13 residues. CDR3 amino acids: CASRKTGGPGYTF. DNA of the CDR3: TGTGCCAGCAGGAAAACAGGGGGCCCTGGCTACACCTTC.

This clone was counted only a few times. The DNA of the CDR3 is TGCAGCGTGGGGATTAACACAGGGGGCCCCACTGAAGCTTTCTTT. Translated, it gives CSVGINTGGPTEAFF. The chain recombines TRBV29-1 with TRBJ1-1; TRBD1 matches 9 bases. Germline V lookup: CDR1 SQVTM, CDR2 ANQGSEA. This CDR3 contains 15 residues. With 6 bases clipped from V and 4 bases from J, the junction kept 12 bases outside the gene matches.